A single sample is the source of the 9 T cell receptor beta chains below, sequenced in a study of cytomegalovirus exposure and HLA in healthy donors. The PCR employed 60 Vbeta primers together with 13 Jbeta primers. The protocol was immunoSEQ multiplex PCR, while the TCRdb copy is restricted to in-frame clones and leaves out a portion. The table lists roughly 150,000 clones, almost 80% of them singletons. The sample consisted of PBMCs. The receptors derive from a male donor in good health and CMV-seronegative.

The CDR3 DNA reads TGTGCCAGCAGCTTCCGACTAGCGGGGGGTTCTCGCACAGATACGCAGTATTTT. Translated: CASSFRLAGGSRTDTQYF. The rearrangement uses TRBV13 and TRBJ2-3, with 13 bases aligning to TRBD2. CDR3 length equals 18 residues. CDR1 is PRHDT and CDR2 is FYEKMQ in the germline V gene (reference sequence). The ends lost 3 bases at V and 1 base at J; junction bases unmatched: 7.

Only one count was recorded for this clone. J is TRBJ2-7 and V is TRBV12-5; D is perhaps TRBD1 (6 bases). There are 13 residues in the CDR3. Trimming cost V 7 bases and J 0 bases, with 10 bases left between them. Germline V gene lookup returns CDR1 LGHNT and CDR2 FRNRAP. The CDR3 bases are TGTGCTAGTGAGACGGACAGCTCCTACGAGCAGTACTTC. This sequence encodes CASETDSSYEQYF.

CDR3 region: CASSEARAQPQHF. The CDR3 DNA sequence: TGTGCCAGCAGTGAAGCGCGAGCTCAGCCCCAGCATTTT. V usage is TRBV6-1 and J usage is TRBJ1-5; D unresolved. This CDR3 comprises 13 residues. V dropped 0 bases and J dropped 6 bases, with 6 bases sitting between them. Germline CDR1 is MNHNS and CDR2 is SASEGT.

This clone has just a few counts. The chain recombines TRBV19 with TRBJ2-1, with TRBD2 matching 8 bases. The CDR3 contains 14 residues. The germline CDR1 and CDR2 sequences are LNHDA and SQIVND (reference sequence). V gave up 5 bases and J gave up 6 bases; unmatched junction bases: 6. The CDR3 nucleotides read TGTGCCAGTAGTGGGTTAGCGGGATTCAATGAGCAGTTCTTC. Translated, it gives CASSGLAGFNEQFF.

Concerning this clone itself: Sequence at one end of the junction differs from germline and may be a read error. CDR3 residues: CASSERTNTGELVF. CDR3 DNA: TGTGCCAGCAGTGAACGCACCAACACCGGGGAGCTGGTTTTT. The chain employs TRBV2 and TRBJ2-2; possibly TRBD2 for D (5 bases). The CDR3 extends over 14 amino acids. Germline assignment: CDR1 SNHLY and CDR2 FYNNEI.

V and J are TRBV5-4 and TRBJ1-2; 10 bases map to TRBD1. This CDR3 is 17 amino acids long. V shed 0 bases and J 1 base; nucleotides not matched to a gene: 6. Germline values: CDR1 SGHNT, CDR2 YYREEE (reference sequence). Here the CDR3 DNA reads TGTGCCAGCAGCTTGGGGGGGGACAGGGGAGATAACTATGGCTACACCTTC. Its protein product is CASSLGGDRGDNYGYTF.

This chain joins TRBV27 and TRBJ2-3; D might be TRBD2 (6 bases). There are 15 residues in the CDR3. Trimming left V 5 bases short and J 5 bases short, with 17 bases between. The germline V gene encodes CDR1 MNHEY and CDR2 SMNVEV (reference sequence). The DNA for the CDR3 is TGTGCCAGCAGTCCGTCGGCGGGGATGGGAGATACGCAGTATTTT. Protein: CASSPSAGMGDTQYF.

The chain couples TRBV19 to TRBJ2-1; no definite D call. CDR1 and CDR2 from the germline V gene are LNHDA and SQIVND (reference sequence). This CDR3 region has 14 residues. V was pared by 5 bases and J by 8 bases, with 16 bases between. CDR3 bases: TGTGCCAGTAGTGTGTTAATTATGCCGGATGAGCAGTTCTTC. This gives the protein CASSVLIMPDEQFF. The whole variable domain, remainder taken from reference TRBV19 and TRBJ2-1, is DGGITQSPKYLFRKEGQNVTLSCEQNLNHDAMYWYRQDPGQGLRLIYYSQIVNDFQKGDIAEGYSVSREKKESFPLTVTSAQKNPTAFYLCASSVLIMPDEQFFGPGTRLTVL.

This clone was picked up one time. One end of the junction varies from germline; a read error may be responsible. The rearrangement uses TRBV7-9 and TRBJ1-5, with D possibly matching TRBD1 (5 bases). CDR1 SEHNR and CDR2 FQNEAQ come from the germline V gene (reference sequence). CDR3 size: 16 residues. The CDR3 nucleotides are TGTGCCAGCAGCCTAGCAGCAGGGAATAGCAATCAGCCCCAGCATTTT. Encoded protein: CASSLAAGNSNQPQHF.